The 5 T cell receptor beta chains listed next were all sequenced from one sample in a study of T cell changes during pregnancy in multiple sclerosis. Assay: immunoSEQ multiplex PCR; the TCRdb copy retains only in-frame clones and omits some. This table holds tens of thousands of clones, 90% to 95% found once. This specimen consisted of peripheral blood, obtained after pregnancy. These receptors were collected from a female donor in good health, enrolled as a control in a pregnancy study.

The rearrangement joins TRBV29-1 to TRBJ2-7, with 9 bases matching TRBD1. The trim removed 6 bases at V and 5 bases at J, leaving 8 bases unmatched. Germline CDR1 SQVTM, CDR2 ANQGSEA. The CDR3 extends over 13 amino acids. The CDR3 DNA is TGCAGCGTACTAACAGGGGGCGGCCACGAGCAGTACTTC. Translated, it gives CSVLTGGGHEQYF.

The chain recombines TRBV7-8 with TRBJ2-6, with TRBD1 matching over 8 bases. The ends lost 7 bases at V and 0 bases at J; junction bases unmatched: 8. The CDR3 runs 17 residues. Germline assignment: CDR1 SGHVS and CDR2 FQNEAQ. The CDR3 region has the DNA TGTGCCAGCACAGTCCGGGACAGGTCCTCTGGGGCCAACGTCCTGACTTTC. This sequence encodes CASTVRDRSSGANVLTF.

This chain joins TRBV28 and TRBJ2-2; tentatively, D is TRBD1 (6 bases). Looked up from germline, CDR1 is MDHEN and CDR2 is SYDVKM. V lost 7 bases to trimming and J lost 8 bases, with 20 bases between them. This CDR3 comprises 15 residues. In nucleotides, the CDR3 is TGTGCCAGCACGAGGTGGGGGCCGCGACCGGGGGAGCTGTTTTTT. Translating gives CASTRWGPRPGELFF. The variable domain in full, completed from reference TRBV28 and TRBJ2-2, reads DVKVTQSSRYLVKRTGEKVFLECVQDMDHENMFWYRQDPGLGLRLIYFSYDVKMKEKGDIPEGYSVSREKKERFSLILESASTNQTSMYLCASTRWGPRPGELFFGEGSRLTVL.

The chain joins TRBV5-5 to TRBJ1-1, with D unclear. CDR3 length: 13 amino acids. Trimming removed 4 bases at V and 3 bases at J, with 10 bases between. Looked up from germline, CDR1 is SGHKS and CDR2 is YYEKEE (reference sequence). The CDR3 DNA reads as TGTGCCAGCAGCCCCCCCGGGGACACTGAAGCTTTCTTT. Its translation: CASSPPGDTEAFF.

This clone was seen a single time. This chain uses TRBV19 with TRBJ2-6, with no clear D. The germline gives CDR1 LNHDA, CDR2 SQIVND (reference sequence). The CDR3 consists of 12 residues. The ends were cut back, 11 bases at V and 4 bases at J, with 9 bases in the middle. The CDR3 sequence is CAVSRGANVLTF. In DNA, the CDR3 is TGTGCCGTCAGCAGGGGGGCCAACGTCCTGACTTTC.